The 18 T cell receptor beta chains below come from one sample, sequenced in a study of technical replicates of blood from a few donors. Using immunoSEQ multiplex PCR, the repertoire was profiled, and TCRdb retains in-frame clones only, with some absent. Seen here are about 98,000 clones, approximately 96% observed once, and the top ten hold approximately 0.2%. The sequenced material came from T cells isolated from PBMCs. The receptors here all came from a human donor in good health.

V usage is TRBV11-3 and J usage is TRBJ2-5, with 9 positions matching TRBD2. CDR3 length equals 15 residues. The germline V gene has CDR1 SGHNT and CDR2 YENEEA. The V gene end was trimmed by 3 bases and the J gene end by 3 bases; junction bases not matched to a gene: 5. The CDR3 is CASSFGGGEKETQYF. CDR3 DNA sequence: TGTGCCAGCAGCTTCGGCGGGGGGGAAAAAGAGACCCAGTACTTC.

The V gene is TRBV19, the J gene TRBJ2-4; D possibly corresponds to TRBD2 (5 bases). CDR1 and CDR2 (germline): LNHDA, SQIVND (reference sequence). The CDR3 is 15 amino acids. Between the trimmed V and J ends, which lost 3 bases and 0 bases, there was a span of 9 bases. As DNA, the CDR3 is TGTGCCAGTAGTATCCGGGGATTAGCCAAAAACATTCAGTACTTC. It yields the protein CASSIRGLAKNIQYF.

The chain carries TRBV19 and TRBJ2-6; no clear D gene. The CDR3 has 16 amino acids. CDR1 is LNHDA, CDR2 SQIVND, per germline (reference sequence). Deletions cut 5 bases from V and 0 bases from J, with 11 bases between. The CDR3 protein is CASSSMADSGANVLTF. CDR3 coding DNA: TGTGCCAGTAGTTCAATGGCGGACTCTGGGGCCAACGTCCTGACTTTC.

CDR3 in amino acids: CASSLKFTDTGELFF. The CDR3 coding sequence is TGTGCCAGCAGCTTGAAGTTCACAGACACCGGGGAGCTGTTTTTT. The chain recombines TRBV5-4 with TRBJ2-2; D gene ambiguous. The V end lost 1 base, the J end lost 3 bases, and 10 bases lay between the germline ends. The germline V gene has CDR1 SGHNT and CDR2 YYREEE (reference sequence). The CDR3 runs to 15 residues.

The genes are TRBV4-1 and TRBJ2-7; possibly TRBD1 for D (5 bases). CDR1 is MGHRA and CDR2 is YSYEKL in the germline V gene. Trimming left V 3 bases short and J 3 bases short, with 21 bases between. CDR3 size: 17 residues. CDR3 in amino acids: CASSQTLRTSSHYEQYF. CDR3 nucleotides: TGCGCCAGCAGCCAGACCCTAAGGACATCAAGTCACTACGAGCAGTACTTC.

The gene calls are TRBV5-4 and TRBJ2-1, with D possibly being TRBD2 (5 bases). Trimming cost V 0 bases and J 8 bases, with 12 bases left between them. This CDR3 contains 14 residues. CDR1 SGHNT and CDR2 YYREEE come from the germline V gene (reference sequence). CDR3 nucleotides: TGTGCCAGCAGCTTGGCCGGTCCCGGGGATGAGCAGTTCTTC. It specifies CASSLAGPGDEQFF.

The CDR3 here is CAWTGQGSNIQYF. Here the CDR3 DNA reads TGTGCCTGGACGGGACAGGGATCGAACATTCAGTACTTC. This sequence joins TRBV30 and TRBJ2-4, with 9 nucleotides matching TRBD1. Trimming removed 4 bases from V and 7 bases from J; junction bases left unmatched: 5. CDR3 size: 13 residues. Germline CDR1 is GTSNPN and CDR2 is SVGIG (reference sequence).

This chain links TRBV9 with TRBJ1-1, with 11 bases aligning to TRBD1. This CDR3 spans 17 amino acids. Looked up from germline, CDR1 is SGDLS and CDR2 is YYNGEE. The ends lost 4 bases at V and 0 bases at J; junction bases unmatched: 8. CDR3 sequence reads: CASSTGQGGSVNTEAFF. In DNA, the CDR3 is TGTGCCAGCAGCACGGGACAGGGGGGGAGCGTGAACACTGAAGCTTTCTTT.

The V gene is TRBV5-1, the J gene TRBJ2-6; possibly TRBD1 for D (6 bases). Trimming shortened V by 1 base and J by 0 bases, and 11 bases separated the two germline ends. Germline assignment: CDR1 SGHRS and CDR2 YFSETQ. The CDR3 is 17 residues long. In DNA form, the CDR3 reads TGCGCCAGCAGCTTGCGAGGGGGTTCCTCTGGGGCCAACGTCCTGACTTTC. Amino acid sequence: CASSLRGGSSGANVLTF.

The chain employs TRBV10-3 and TRBJ1-1; D gene unclear. V shed 8 bases and J shed 6 bases, with 19 bases lying between them. CDR1 is ENHRY and CDR2 is SYGVKD in the germline V gene. The CDR3 is made up of 14 amino acids. The CDR3 is CAISYPGLDAEAFF. The CDR3, as DNA: TGTGCCATCTCTTATCCTGGTCTAGACGCTGAAGCTTTCTTT.

The rearrangement links TRBV6-6 to TRBJ2-5, with D possibly matching TRBD1 (6 bases). Germline lookup yields CDR1 MNHNY and CDR2 SVGAGI (reference sequence). The CDR3 has 14 residues. The ends were cut back, 2 bases at V and 2 bases at J, with 9 bases in the middle. In DNA form, the CDR3 reads TGTGCCAGCAGTTACGGGCAGGGGCAAGAGACCCAGTACTTC. Residues: CASSYGQGQETQYF.

V is TRBV29-1 and J is TRBJ2-3; weak D call: TRBD2 (5 bases). The CDR3 extends over 15 amino acids. V shed 3 bases and J shed 8 bases, with 21 bases lying between them. Looked up from germline, CDR1 is SQVTM and CDR2 is ANQGSEA. CDR3 residues: CSVDGFGGIAATQYF. CDR3 nucleotides: TGCAGCGTTGATGGGTTTGGAGGTATAGCAGCTACGCAGTATTTT.

This rearrangement joins TRBV2 to TRBJ1-3, with no clear D. CDR1 and CDR2 (germline): SNHLY, FYNNEI. The CDR3 extends over 12 amino acids. The V gene lost 6 bases and the J gene lost 4 bases, with 7 bases spanning the gap. CDR3 nucleotide sequence: TGTGCCAGCAGGCCAGAAGGAAACACCATATATTTT. Translated, it gives CASRPEGNTIYF.

This chain connects TRBV19 to TRBJ1-2; a possible D gene is TRBD1 (5 bases). The germline V gene has CDR1 LNHDA and CDR2 SQIVND (reference sequence). CDR3 length: 14 residues. Trimming shortened V by 5 bases and J by 1 base, and 11 bases separated the two germline ends. The CDR3 nucleotides read TGTGCCAGTAGTTCGGGGAGGGGTAACTATGGCTACACCTTC. Translation: CASSSGRGNYGYTF.

For the CDR3, the DNA is TGCGCCAGCAGCTTGGTAACAGGAAACTATGGCTACACCTTC. It specifies CASSLVTGNYGYTF. The chain couples TRBV5-1 to TRBJ1-2, with a tentative D call TRBD1 (5 bases). Germline values: CDR1 SGHRS, CDR2 YFSETQ. The CDR3 has 14 amino acids. V was shortened by 0 bases and J by 2 bases, with 8 bases between the two germline ends.

In nucleotides, the CDR3 is TGTGCCAGCAGCCAAGATTTGGGACAGGGACGAGAGACCCAGTACTTC. This codes for CASSQDLGQGRETQYF. The chain couples TRBV14 to TRBJ2-5; 9 bases are shared with TRBD1. CDR3 size: 16 residues. The V gene's germline CDR1 is SGHDN and CDR2 FVKESK. With V trimmed by 0 bases and J by 4 bases, 6 bases remained unmatched.

CDR3 amino acids: CASSYFQGIDEKLFF. In DNA, the CDR3 is TGTGCCAGCAGTTACTTTCAGGGAATTGACGAAAAACTGTTTTTT. The chain combines TRBV6-5 with TRBJ1-4, with D possibly TRBD1 on 5 matching bases. Looked up from germline, CDR1 is MNHEY and CDR2 is SVGAGI. The CDR3 is 15 amino acids. With 1 base removed from V and 8 bases from J, the gap between germline ends came to 14 bases.

V and J are TRBV28 and TRBJ1-1; D remains ambiguous. Trimming pared 3 bases from V and 7 bases from J, leaving 12 bases between. The germline V gene has CDR1 MDHEN and CDR2 SYDVKM. This CDR3 comprises 13 residues. Here the CDR3 DNA reads TGTGCCAGCAGTTTGCTGGGAGGGCTTGAAGCTTTCTTT. It specifies CASSLLGGLEAFF.